The 3 T cell receptor beta chains in this list originate from one sample, sequenced in a study of cytomegalovirus exposure and HLA in healthy donors. The PCR had 60 Vbeta and 13 Jbeta primers. This table comes from immunoSEQ multiplex PCR, and its TCRdb copy is limited to in-frame clones, with some not included. The data show more than 140,000 clones, around 65% seen once. The sequenced sample was PBMCs. These receptors originate from a woman between 25 and 40 years old in good health and CMV-seropositive.

This clone was detected only once. The V call is TRBV18, the J call TRBJ1-1; no clear D. The V gene lost 0 bases and the J gene lost 0 bases, with 8 bases spanning the gap. Germline V gene sequence: CDR1 KGHSH, CDR2 LQKENI. CDR3 length: 15 residues. CDR3 amino acids: CASSPPRSVNTEAFF. The CDR3 nucleotides read TGTGCCAGCTCACCACCGAGGTCGGTGAACACTGAAGCTTTCTTT.

On this clone itself: Other nucleotide sequences in the sample specify the same CDR3. The V call is TRBV19, the J call TRBJ1-1; D is unclear. V lost 5 bases and J 5 bases, leaving 12 bases between the germline ends. Germline CDR1 reads LNHDA; CDR2 reads SQIVND (reference sequence). The length of the CDR3 is 13 residues. The CDR3 region has the DNA TGTGCCAGTAGTCCTGGAGGGCGGACTGAAGCTTTCTTT. It is translated as CASSPGGRTEAFF.

This chain uses TRBV5-4 with TRBJ2-5; D is perhaps TRBD2 (5 bases). The CDR3 is made up of 14 amino acids. Trimming left V 2 bases short and J 5 bases short, with 13 bases between. Germline values: CDR1 SGHNT, CDR2 YYREEE (reference sequence). The DNA for the CDR3 is TGTGCCAGCAGCTTAAGAGGGAGTTCGGAGACCCAGTACTTC. The encoded protein is CASSLRGSSETQYF. Complete variable domain (other parts from reference TRBV5-4 and TRBJ2-5): ETGVTQSPTHLIKTRGQQVTLRCSSQSGHNTVSWYQQALGQGPQFIFQYYREEENGRGNFPPRFSGLQFPNYSSELNVNALELDDSALYLCASSLRGSSETQYFGPGTRLLVL.